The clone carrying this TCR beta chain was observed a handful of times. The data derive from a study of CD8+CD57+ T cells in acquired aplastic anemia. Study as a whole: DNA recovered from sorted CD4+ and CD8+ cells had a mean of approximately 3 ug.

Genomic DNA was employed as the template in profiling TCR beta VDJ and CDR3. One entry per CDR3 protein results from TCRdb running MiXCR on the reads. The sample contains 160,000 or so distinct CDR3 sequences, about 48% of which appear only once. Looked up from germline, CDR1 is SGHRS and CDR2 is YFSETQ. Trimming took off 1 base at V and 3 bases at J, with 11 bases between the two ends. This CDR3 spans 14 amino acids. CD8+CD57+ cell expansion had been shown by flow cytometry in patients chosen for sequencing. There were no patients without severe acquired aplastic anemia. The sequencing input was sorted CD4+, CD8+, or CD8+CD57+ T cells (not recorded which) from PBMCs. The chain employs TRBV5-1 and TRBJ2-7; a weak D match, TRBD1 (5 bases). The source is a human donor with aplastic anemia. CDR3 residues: CASSLPGYNYEQYF. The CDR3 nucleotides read TGCGCCAGCAGCTTGCCAGGGTATAACTACGAGCAGTACTTC.